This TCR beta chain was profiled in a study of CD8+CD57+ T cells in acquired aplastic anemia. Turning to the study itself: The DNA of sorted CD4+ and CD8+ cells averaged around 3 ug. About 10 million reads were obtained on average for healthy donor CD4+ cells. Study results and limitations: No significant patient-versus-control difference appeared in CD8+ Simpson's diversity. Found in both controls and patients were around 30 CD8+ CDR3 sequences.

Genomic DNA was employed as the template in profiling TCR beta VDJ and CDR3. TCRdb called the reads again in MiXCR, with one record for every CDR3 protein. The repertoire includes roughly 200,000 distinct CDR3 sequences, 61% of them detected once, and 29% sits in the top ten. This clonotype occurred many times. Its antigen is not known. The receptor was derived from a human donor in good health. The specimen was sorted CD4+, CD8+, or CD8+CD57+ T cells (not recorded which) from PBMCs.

The chain's CDR3 is CASSYGAGGEGYTF. CDR3 DNA: TGTGCCAGCAGTTACGGTGCAGGGGGCGAAGGCTACACCTTC. The chain recombines TRBV6-5 with TRBJ1-2; 8 positions match TRBD1. Germline V CDR1 and CDR2: MNHEY, SVGAGI. The CDR3 extends over 14 amino acids. The trim removed 2 bases at V and 8 bases at J, leaving 7 bases unmatched.